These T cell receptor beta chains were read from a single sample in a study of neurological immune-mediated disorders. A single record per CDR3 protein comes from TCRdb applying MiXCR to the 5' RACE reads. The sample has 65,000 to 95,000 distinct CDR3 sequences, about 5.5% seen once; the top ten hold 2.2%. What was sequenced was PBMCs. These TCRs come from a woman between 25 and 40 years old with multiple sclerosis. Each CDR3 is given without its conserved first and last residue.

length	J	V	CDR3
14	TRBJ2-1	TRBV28	ASSFLEAGGSWEQF
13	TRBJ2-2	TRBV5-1	ASSPLRGGTGELF
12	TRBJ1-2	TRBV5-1	ASSRDSANYGYT
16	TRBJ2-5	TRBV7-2	ASSLGARLAGAQETQY
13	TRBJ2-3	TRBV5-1	ASSLAGGTTDTQY
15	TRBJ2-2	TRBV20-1	SAMGLAGGSGTGELF
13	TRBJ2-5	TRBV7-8	ASRELAGDEETQY
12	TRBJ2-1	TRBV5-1	ASSLGLGHNEQF
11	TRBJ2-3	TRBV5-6	ASSLVGTDTQY
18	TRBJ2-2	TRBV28	ASSFYSWLAGATNTGELF
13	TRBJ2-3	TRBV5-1	ASSWDPGATDTQY
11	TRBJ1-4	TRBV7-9	ASSAGVLEKLF
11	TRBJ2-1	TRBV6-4	ASSVEGIAEQF
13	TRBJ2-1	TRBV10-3	AIKLAGGDYNEQF
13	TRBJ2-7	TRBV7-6	ASSTGQGPSYEQY
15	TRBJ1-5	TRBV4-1	ASSPGQGGNSNQPQH
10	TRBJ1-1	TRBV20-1	SARGGNTEAF
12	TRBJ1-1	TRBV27	ASSRQDVNTEAF
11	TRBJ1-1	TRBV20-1	SARDGPSGSAF
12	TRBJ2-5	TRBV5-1	ASSRADRQETQY
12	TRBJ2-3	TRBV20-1	SAPTSGMADTQY
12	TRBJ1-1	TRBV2	ASTQREGGTEAF
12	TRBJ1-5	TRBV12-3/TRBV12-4	ASSLAHSNQPQH
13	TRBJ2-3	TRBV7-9	ASSRRTGLSDTQY
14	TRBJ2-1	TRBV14	ASSVIAGSNGDEQF
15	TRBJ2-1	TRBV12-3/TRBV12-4	ASSGGGAGVSYNEQF
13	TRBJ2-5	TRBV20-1	SARELNRDQETQY
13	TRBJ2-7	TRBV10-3	AISAVGGFGYEQY
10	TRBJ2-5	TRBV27	ASSFDRETQY
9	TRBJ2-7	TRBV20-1	SATSQGIGY
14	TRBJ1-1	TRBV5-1	ASSLPGPTGNTEAF
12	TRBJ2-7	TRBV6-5	ASKVTSGSGEQY
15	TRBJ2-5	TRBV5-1	ASSLAAITGVGETQY
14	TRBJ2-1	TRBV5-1	ASSLGTRSSYNEQF
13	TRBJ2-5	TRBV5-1	ASSSLGGIQETQY
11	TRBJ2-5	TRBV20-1	SASGRGQETQY
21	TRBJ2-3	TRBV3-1	ASSQFRFGWLAGGPSSTDTQY
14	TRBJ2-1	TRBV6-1	ASSEWTSGDYNEQF
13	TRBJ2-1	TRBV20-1	SARDLAGGVHEQF
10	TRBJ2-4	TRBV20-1	SARGGENIQY
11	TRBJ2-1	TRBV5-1	ASSLAVLGEQF
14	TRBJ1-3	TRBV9	ASSGRGEGPGNTIY
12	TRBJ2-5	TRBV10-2	ASSGSGIGETQY
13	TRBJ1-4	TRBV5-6	ASSRLTGDNEKLF
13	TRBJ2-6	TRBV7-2	ASSYQSSGANVLT